These T cell receptor beta chains were read from a single sample in a study of human T cells and chemical hapten exposure. Using its own MiXCR run on the RACE reads, TCRdb lists one record per CDR3 protein. This sample has approximately 120,000 distinct CDR3 sequences, with roughly a tenth found just once. The source material was whole blood, sampled in connection with sensitization to the hapten diphenylcyclopropenone (DPC). The receptors derive from a woman aged 40 to 50 with alopecia areata. Some clones in this sample may be carry-over from other donors' samples. Each CDR3 is given with its conserved first and last residue. The D gene is left open where the match is weak. Size is omitted from some rows. Given values are once, few, many or a class for expanded clones.

d_gene | abundance | j_gene | v_gene | CDR3nt | CDR3aa
TRBD1 | NA | TRBJ2-7 | TRBV5-8 | TGTGCCAGCAGAGTCCGGGACAGGAGCTCCTACGAGCAGTACTTC | CASRVRDRSSYEQYF
NA | many | TRBJ2-2 | TRBV20-1 | TGCAGTGCTAGACAAATAAGGAGGTCCGGGGAGCTGTTTTTT | CSARQIRRSGELFF
NA | NA | TRBJ1-1 | TRBV18 | TGTGCCAGCTCACCACTTATAGGGGTGGGGACTGAAGCTTTCTTT | CASSPLIGVGTEAFF
TRBD1 | NA | TRBJ2-1 | TRBV12-3/TRBV12-4 | TGTGCCGTACTGGACAGGGCTTACAATGAGCAGTTCTTC | CAVLDRAYNEQFF
NA | few | TRBJ2-3 | TRBV6-1 | TGTGCCAGCTGGGGTGCAGGGAATCCAGATACGCAGTATTTT | CASWGAGNPDTQYF
TRBD2 | few | TRBJ2-3 | TRBV5-1 | TGCGCCAGCAGCTTGGCGCCTAGCGGGGGGTCGACGGGTACGCAGTATTTT | CASSLAPSGGSTGTQYF
TRBD1 | many | TRBJ1-5 | TRBV2 | TGTGCCAGCAGTGAAGGGGACAGGGGCAATCAGCCCCAGCATTTT | CASSEGDRGNQPQHF
NA | NA | TRBJ2-4 | TRBV28 | TGTGCCAGCACCGCGTTAGACGCAGGGACACAAAACATTCAGTACTTC | CASTALDAGTQNIQYF
NA | many | TRBJ1-2 | TRBV7-3 | TGTGCCAGCAGCTTATCAGGCGGAGGGGAACAGGGCTACACCTTC | CASSLSGGGEQGYTF
TRBD1 | NA | TRBJ1-2 | TRBV2 | TGTGCCAGCCGGGACAGGGACGGCTACACCTTC | CASRDRDGYTF
NA | NA | TRBJ1-5 | TRBV6-5 | TGTGCCAGCAGTTCCCCCGCAGGGCAGCCCCAGCATTTT | CASSSPAGQPQHF
NA | NA | TRBJ1-1 | TRBV4-1 | TGCGCCAGCAGCCAAGAGGGCCAGGGGAGCCCTGAAGCTTTCTTT | CASSQEGQGSPEAFF
NA | many | TRBJ1-1 | TRBV19 | TGTGCCAGTAGTATTGAGCCCGGAAACACTGAAGCTTTCTTT | CASSIEPGNTEAFF
NA | few | TRBJ1-1 | TRBV25-1 | TGTGCCAGCAGCCGCCCCAACACTGAAGCTTTCTTT | CASSRPNTEAFF
NA | many | TRBJ2-6 | TRBV19 | TGTGCCAGTAGTATATACCGAATGGCGGGGTCTGGGGCCAACGTCCTGACTTTC | CASSIYRMAGSGANVLTF
NA | many | TRBJ2-7 | TRBV12-3/TRBV12-4 | TGTGCCAGCACTCTCGGGTCCTACGAGCAGTACTTC | CASTLGSYEQYF
NA | few | TRBJ2-7 | TRBV11-1 | TGTGCCAGCAGCTTAAAGGCCGGGGGCAACTCCTACGAGCAGTACTTC | CASSLKAGGNSYEQYF
NA | few | TRBJ2-1 | TRBV7-2 | TGTGCCAGCAGCGCGACGCGAAATGAGCAGTTCTTC | CASSATRNEQFF
TRBD1 | few | TRBJ2-7 | TRBV5-6 | TGTGCCAGCAGCTTTCGACAGGGAGAAGGACTCGGCTACGAGCAGTACTTC | CASSFRQGEGLGYEQYF
TRBD1 | NA | TRBJ2-7 | TRBV5-1 | TGCGCCAGCAGCTTGGAAGCGACAGGGTCCTACGAGCAGTACTTC | CASSLEATGSYEQYF
TRBD2 | few | TRBJ2-1 | TRBV7-9 | TGTGCCAGCAGCCCCTTCGGCGGGGGGGCGGTCAATGAGCAGTTCTTC | CASSPFGGGAVNEQFF
NA | many | TRBJ1-1 | TRBV28 | TGTGCCACCAACAGCCGGACTGAAGCTTTCTTT | CATNSRTEAFF
NA | many | TRBJ1-6 | TRBV23-1 | TGCGCCAGCAGCCCTTTTACAGAGAGCTCCTATAATTCACCCCTCCACTTT | CASSPFTESSYNSPLHF
TRBD2 | few | TRBJ2-2 | TRBV7-8 | TGTGCCATCACCAGACTAGCGGAGAACACCGGGGAGCTGTTTTTT | CAITRLAENTGELFF
NA | few | TRBJ1-2 | TRBV7-9 | TGTGCCAGCAGCCCTGTGACAGACTCGAAGATATATGGCTACACCTTC | CASSPVTDSKIYGYTF
NA | many | TRBJ2-1 | TRBV25-1 | TGTGCCAGCAGTGAATTCGGCCAAATCAATGAGCAGTTCTTC | CASSEFGQINEQFF
NA | NA | TRBJ1-2 | TRBV12-3/TRBV12-4 | TGTGCCAGCAGCCAAATTAACTATGGCTACACCTTC | CASSQINYGYTF
NA | NA | TRBJ2-7 | TRBV7-6 | TGTGCCAGCAGCCCCGCCGCCCGGGGTTCCGAGCAGTACTTC | CASSPAARGSEQYF
NA | NA | TRBJ1-1 | TRBV6-5 | TGTGCCAGCACCCGGGGGCGGGGGTTGGGCACTGAAGCTTTCTTT | CASTRGRGLGTEAFF
NA | many | TRBJ2-7 | TRBV7-2 | TGTGCCAGCAGCCCGGGACGGGCCTACGAGCAGTACTTC | CASSPGRAYEQYF
NA | many | TRBJ1-2 | TRBV6-5 | TGTGCCAGCAGTTACTCCGGGAGGGGGGATGGCTACACCTTC | CASSYSGRGDGYTF
NA | many | TRBJ2-3 | TRBV18 | TGTGCCAGCTCACCAGAGCGAGATACGCAGTATTTT | CASSPERDTQYF
NA | many | TRBJ2-3 | TRBV11-1 | TGTGCCAGCAGCTTAGCTGGGGCAGGGATTTCAGATACGCAGTATTTT | CASSLAGAGISDTQYF
NA | NA | TRBJ2-3 | TRBV20-1 | TGCAGTGCTAGCAGCGAAACAGATACGCAGTATTTT | CSASSETDTQYF
NA | NA | TRBJ2-7 | TRBV7-9 | TGTGCCAGCAGCTGGGGCACGCGGGAGCAGTACTTC | CASSWGTREQYF
TRBD1 | few | TRBJ2-7 | TRBV11-2 | TGTGCCAGCAGCTCGGCCCCCGGGACAGGAAAGTACTTC | CASSSAPGTGKYF
NA | few | TRBJ2-7 | TRBV4-1 | TGCGCCAGCAGCCTTCAGCCTAAGGCAGCCGAGGTGCAGTACTTC | CASSLQPKAAEVQYF
TRBD2 | few | TRBJ2-1 | TRBV7-3 | TGTGCCAGCAGCCCCCCGGGGGGAGATGAGCAGTTCTTC | CASSPPGGDEQFF
TRBD1 | NA | TRBJ2-2 | TRBV12-3/TRBV12-4 | TGTGCCAGCAGTTTAGCGGCCGGGACAGGGGGCCCCGGGGAGCTGTTTTTT | CASSLAAGTGGPGELFF
NA | NA | TRBJ1-1 | TRBV18 | TGTGCCAGCTCACCAATTCTTGAGAGCCATACTGAAGCTTTCTTT | CASSPILESHTEAFF
NA | NA | TRBJ2-7 | TRBV7-2 | TGTGCCAGCAGCTTACAAGGGACCACCTACGAGCAGTACTTC | CASSLQGTTYEQYF
TRBD2 | many | TRBJ2-7 | TRBV30 | TGTGCCTGGGGGGCGGAACTAGCGGTCGACGAGCAGTACTTC | CAWGAELAVDEQYF
TRBD1 | many | TRBJ2-7 | TRBV28 | TGTGCCAGCAGTCCATTCCCGGGACAGGGGAGCTCCTACGAGCAGTACTTC | CASSPFPGQGSSYEQYF
NA | few | TRBJ2-1 | TRBV5-4 | TGTGCCAGCAGCCGAGGAGGGGGGCGCAATGAGCAGTTCTTC | CASSRGGGRNEQFF
NA | few | TRBJ1-1 | TRBV29-1 | NA | CSVGGGALGSFF
NA | NA | TRBJ1-5 | TRBV6-5 | TGTGCCAGCAGCCGGAAGCCCGCCGAGGGATGTCAGCCCCAGCATTTT | CASSRKPAEGCQPQHF
NA | many | TRBJ2-5 | TRBV18 | TGTGCCAGCTCACCACCGGGCCAAGAGACCCAGTACTTC | CASSPPGQETQYF
NA | NA | TRBJ2-2 | TRBV5-1 | TGCGCCAGCAGTACTTCACTTAACACCGGGGAGCTGTTTTTT | CASSTSLNTGELFF
TRBD1 | few | TRBJ2-3 | TRBV6-2/TRBV6-3 | TGTGCCAGCAGTTACGGGACAGGGACCAGCACAGATACGCAGTATTTT | CASSYGTGTSTDTQYF
NA | many | TRBJ2-5 | TRBV7-6 | TGTGCCAGCAGCTTCACAGGGCTGGAGACCCAGTACTTC | CASSFTGLETQYF